This T cell receptor beta chain was identified during a study of blood T cell repertoires in COVID-19. The CDR3 totals 13 residues. Germline CDR1 and CDR2: SGDLS and YYNGEE. Between the trimmed V and J ends, which lost 0 bases and 2 bases, there was a span of 6 bases. Data came from immunoSEQ multiplex PCR; TCRdb stores just in-frame clones and leaves some out. The data contain a few hundred thousand clones, around nine tenths of them singletons. This sequence originates from a woman aged 30 to 39 with COVID-19, enrolled during active disease. Sequencing was performed on peripheral blood. The rearrangement links TRBV9 to TRBJ2-7; D is ambiguous. CDR3 DNA sequence: TGTGCCAGCAGCGTAGAGCCGGCCTACGAGCAGTACTTC. This codes for CASSVEPAYEQYF.